Here is one T cell receptor beta chain with its context. Other nucleotide sequences from this sample produce the same CDR3. The data stem from a study of shared clonotypes between healthy human individuals. In germline, CDR1 is SGHNT, CDR2 YYREEE (reference sequence). This CDR3 has 16 amino acids. V lost 0 bases, J lost 8 bases, and 8 bases stayed unmatched. Sorted-subset replicate PCRs used 150 to 200 ng DNA, some 31,000 T cell genomes. Assay: immunoSEQ multiplex PCR; the TCRdb copy retains only in-frame clones and omits some. The table lists over a million clones, approximately 80% of them singletons. Caucasian adults residing in Nashville, Tennessee made up all the donors.

Material: memory CD4+ T cells from PBMCs. Subset of the sample: CD45RA-negative fraction. This TCR was sampled from a man aged 18 to 30 in good health. Some clones in this sample may be carry-over from other donors' samples. V usage is TRBV5-4 and J usage is TRBJ2-1; 10 bases match TRBD2. This CDR3 reads CASSLARLAGADEQFF. In DNA, the CDR3 is TGTGCCAGCAGCTTGGCCCGGCTAGCGGGAGCCGATGAGCAGTTCTTC.